These 25 T cell receptor beta chains came from one sample sequenced in a study of OX40 agonist ivuxolimab in advanced cancers. Assay used: immunoSEQ multiplex PCR; TCRdb lists only in-frame clones, some missing. The table includes under 80,000 clones, around nine tenths detected once. Specimen: CD4+ or CD8+ T cells sorted from blood, collected in a trial of the OX40 agonist ivuxolimab. These receptors were taken from an adult with an advanced solid tumor such as melanoma, head and neck, liver or kidney cancer.

J is TRBJ2-1 and V is TRBV2, with TRBD2 matching 8 bases. Losses at the gene ends were 2 bases for V and 4 bases for J; bases not matched to a gene: 4. The germline CDR1 and CDR2 sequences are SNHLY and FYNNEI. This CDR3 contains 15 residues. This CDR3 is CASSERAGEYNEQFF. The CDR3 bases are TGTGCCAGCAGTGAACGAGCGGGAGAATACAATGAGCAGTTCTTC.

V is TRBV5-8 and J is TRBJ2-7; D is ambiguous. Trimming shortened V by 0 bases and J by 4 bases, and 8 bases separated the two germline ends. The CDR3 is 13 residues long. The germline gives CDR1 SGHTS, CDR2 YDEGEE. CDR3 sequence: CASSLAAGYEQYF. DNA for the CDR3: TGTGCCAGCAGCTTGGCCGCAGGTTACGAGCAGTACTTC.

The rearrangement joins TRBV27 to TRBJ1-2; 9 bases map to TRBD1. This CDR3 has 14 residues. CDR1 and CDR2 (germline): MNHEY, SMNVEV (reference sequence). The ends lost 4 bases at V and 2 bases at J; junction bases unmatched: 2. The chain's CDR3 is CASSSGTGNYGYTF. The CDR3 nucleotides are TGTGCCAGCAGTTCCGGGACAGGGAACTATGGCTACACCTTC.

The rearrangement joins TRBV28 to TRBJ1-5; 11 positions match TRBD1. This CDR3 has 16 residues. CDR1 is MDHEN and CDR2 is SYDVKM in the germline V gene. Trimming removed 7 bases from V and 5 bases from J; junction bases left unmatched: 10. The CDR3 DNA follows: TGTGCCAGCAACCATGAGGGACAGGGGGTATATCAGCCCCAGCATTTT. This encodes CASNHEGQGVYQPQHF.

This clone was detected only once. The chain uses TRBV4-1 and TRBJ1-1, with D perhaps matching TRBD1 (5 bases). V gave up 4 bases and J gave up 6 bases, with 18 bases separating them. CDR3 length equals 15 residues. Per germline, CDR1 MGHRA and CDR2 YSYEKL. The CDR3 here is CASSPPDKEDPEAFF. CDR3 DNA sequence: TGCGCCAGCAGCCCCCCGGACAAGGAGGACCCTGAAGCTTTCTTT.

The chain couples TRBV6-1 to TRBJ1-1; D may be TRBD1 (5 bases). The germline V gene encodes CDR1 MNHNS and CDR2 SASEGT. The CDR3 is made up of 15 amino acids. The ends were cut back, 3 bases at V and 3 bases at J, with 14 bases in the middle. The CDR3 nucleotides are TGTGCCAGCAGTGACTACAGGTCCCCGGACACTGAAGCTTTCTTT. Protein sequence: CASSDYRSPDTEAFF.

The chain links TRBV7-9 to TRBJ2-1; TRBD2 might be the D (5 bases). CDR1 and CDR2 (germline): SEHNR, FQNEAQ (reference sequence). V was pared by 1 base and J by 7 bases, with 5 bases between. This CDR3 has 12 residues. The chain's CDR3 is CASSLGRNEQFF. The DNA for the CDR3 is TGTGCCAGCAGCTTAGGGAGGAATGAGCAGTTCTTC. Drawing the rest from reference TRBV7-9 and TRBJ2-1, the complete variable domain is DTGVSQNPRHKITKRGQNVTFRCDPISEHNRLYWYRQTLGQGPEFLTYFQNEAQLEKSRLLSDRFSAERPKGSFSTLEIQRTEQGDSAMYLCASSLGRNEQFFGPGTRLTVL.

The chain combines TRBV5-6 with TRBJ2-7; tentatively, D is TRBD1 (5 bases). This CDR3 spans 12 amino acids. Per the germline V gene, CDR1 is SGHDT and CDR2 is YYEEEE. With 4 bases removed from V and 9 bases from J, the gap between germline ends came to 14 bases. The CDR3 nucleotides read TGTGCCAGCAGCCCGGTAGGGGCCGGGCAGTACTTC. Amino acid sequence: CASSPVGAGQYF.

The chain has TRBV28 and TRBJ2-7, with unresolved D. Germline CDR1 is MDHEN and CDR2 is SYDVKM. This CDR3 comprises 14 residues. The V and J ends lost 1 base and 2 bases respectively, with 9 bases between them. The CDR3 sequence is CASSLYDDPYEQYF. DNA for the CDR3: TGTGCCAGCAGTTTATACGACGATCCCTACGAGCAGTACTTC.

V gene TRBV7-8 combines with J gene TRBJ1-5; D is perhaps TRBD1 (5 bases). Germline V lookup: CDR1 SGHVS, CDR2 FQNEAQ. V shed 3 bases and J shed 2 bases, with 17 bases lying between them. The CDR3 loop spans 17 amino acids. Here the CDR3 reads CASSFLVRDGGNQPQHF. The CDR3 coding sequence is TGTGCCAGCAGCTTTCTCGTACGGGACGGAGGCAATCAGCCCCAGCATTTT.

The genes are TRBV7-9 and TRBJ2-1; 7 bases align to TRBD2. Germline V gene lookup returns CDR1 SEHNR and CDR2 FQNEAQ (reference sequence). The CDR3 is 15 amino acids. With 2 bases clipped from V and 7 bases from J, the junction kept 8 bases outside the gene matches. CDR3: CASSLSGGVENEQFF. In DNA form, the CDR3 reads TGTGCCAGCAGCTTATCGGGGGGTGTGGAGAATGAGCAGTTCTTC.

The rearrangement links TRBV7-9 to TRBJ1-1; TRBD1 matches 7 bases. The germline V gene has CDR1 SEHNR and CDR2 FQNEAQ (reference sequence). V trimming: 8 bases; J trimming: 1 base; junction bases outside the gene matches: 4. This CDR3 has 13 residues. The CDR3 bases are TGTGCCAGCCGGACAGGCCAGAACACTGAAGCTTTCTTT. Protein sequence: CASRTGQNTEAFF.

The V and J genes are TRBV27 and TRBJ2-7; possible D gene TRBD2, 6 bases. The CDR3 runs 13 residues. The germline CDR1 and CDR2 sequences are MNHEY and SMNVEV (reference sequence). Between the trimmed V and J ends, which lost 5 bases and 3 bases, there was a span of 11 bases. CDR3 DNA sequence: TGTGCCAGCAGTCATGGGCGGGACTACGAGCAGTACTTC. Protein product: CASSHGRDYEQYF.

V usage is TRBV30 and J usage is TRBJ2-3; 7 nucleotides align to TRBD2. From germline, CDR1 is GTSNPN and CDR2 SVGIG (reference sequence). The CDR3 contains 13 residues. Losses at the gene ends were 5 bases for V and 2 bases for J; bases not matched to a gene: 4. The chain's CDR3 is CAWGEGITDTQYF. The CDR3 DNA is TGTGCCTGGGGGGAGGGAATCACAGATACGCAGTATTTT.

The table lists this clone with a count of one. The chain has TRBV12-5 and TRBJ2-2; TRBD1 matches at 10 bases. The CDR3 covers 16 residues. Germline V lookup: CDR1 LGHNT, CDR2 FRNRAP. Trimming removed 1 base from V and 3 bases from J; junction bases left unmatched: 2. The chain's CDR3 is CASGLGGTGDTGELFF. CDR3 bases: TGTGCTAGTGGTTTGGGCGGGACAGGGGACACCGGGGAGCTGTTTTTT.

The CDR3 sequence is CASSLAGGYADTQYF. The CDR3, as DNA: TGTGCCAGCAGCCTGGCGGGTGGGTACGCAGATACGCAGTATTTT. This chain uses TRBV7-8 with TRBJ2-3; D is perhaps TRBD2 (5 bases). Between the trimmed V and J ends, which lost 5 bases and 4 bases, there was a span of 16 bases. CDR1 and CDR2 from the germline V gene are SGHVS and FQNEAQ. The CDR3 consists of 15 residues.

The chain links TRBV10-3 to TRBJ2-1, with no clear D. V dropped 0 bases and J dropped 1 base, with 7 bases sitting between them. This CDR3 comprises 15 residues. Germline CDR1 and CDR2: ENHRY and SYGVKD. The CDR3 reads CAISESAVSYNEQFF. The DNA of the CDR3 is TGTGCCATCAGTGAGTCTGCGGTGTCCTACAATGAGCAGTTCTTC.

This clone is medium-sized within its sample. The chain has TRBV7-6 and TRBJ1-5; D possibly corresponds to TRBD1 (6 bases). The germline V gene encodes CDR1 SGHVS and CDR2 FNYEAQ. Trimming cost V 2 bases and J 5 bases, with 10 bases left between them. The CDR3 loop spans 14 amino acids. DNA for the CDR3: TGTGCCAGCAGCTTATGGGCAGGGGATCAGCCCCAGCATTTT. It translates to CASSLWAGDQPQHF.

This chain connects TRBV28 to TRBJ1-5, with D unresolved. This CDR3 is 13 amino acids long. V gave up 3 bases and J gave up 2 bases, with 5 bases separating them. Germline V gene sequence: CDR1 MDHEN, CDR2 SYDVKM. The CDR3 protein is CASSFPGNQPQHF. The CDR3 nucleotides read TGTGCCAGCAGTTTCCCAGGCAATCAGCCCCAGCATTTT.

The rearrangement links TRBV27 to TRBJ2-2; tentatively, D is TRBD2 (5 bases). The CDR3 loop spans 13 amino acids. Trimming removed 6 bases from V and 4 bases from J, with 9 bases in between. Germline V gives CDR1 MNHEY, CDR2 SMNVEV (reference sequence). The CDR3 region is CASSLEGTGELFF. CDR3 nucleotides: TGTGCCAGCAGCCTCGAGGGCACCGGGGAGCTGTTTTTT.

This chain connects TRBV2 to TRBJ2-2, with D tentatively TRBD2 (6 bases). CDR1 and CDR2 from the germline V gene are SNHLY and FYNNEI. V gave up 8 bases and J gave up 8 bases, with 15 bases separating them. The CDR3 is made up of 13 amino acids. CDR3 DNA sequence: TGTGCCAGCCGGGACTCCTCGTGGGGGGAGCTGTTTTTT. Translated: CASRDSSWGELFF.

This rearrangement joins TRBV15 to TRBJ1-6, with 8 bases lining up with TRBD1. The CDR3 sequence is 15 residues long. Germline CDR1 and CDR2: LNHNV and YYDKDF (reference sequence). With 3 bases clipped from V and 6 bases from J, the junction kept 4 bases outside the gene matches. The CDR3 region has the DNA TGTGCCACCAGCAGTGGACAGGGAGCTAATTCACCCCTCCACTTT. This gives the protein CATSSGQGANSPLHF.

The gene calls are TRBV27 and TRBJ2-7, with D perhaps assigned TRBD1 or TRBD2 (7 bases each). The CDR3 has 15 residues. V dropped 6 bases and J dropped 7 bases, with 22 bases sitting between them. CDR1 MNHEY and CDR2 SMNVEV come from the germline V gene (reference sequence). CDR3 sequence (DNA): TGTGCCAGCAGCGGGGGGACAGACCTTCAGTGGGAGCAGTACTTC. Translating it yields CASSGGTDLQWEQYF.

The chain recombines TRBV4-2 with TRBJ2-5; a weak D match, TRBD2 (6 bases). The CDR3 consists of 17 residues. Germline V CDR1 and CDR2: LGHNA, YNFKEQ. V lost 0 bases and J 0 bases, leaving 14 bases between the germline ends. The CDR3 DNA sequence: TGTGCCAGCAGCCAAGATCTCGGGGGAGTGCACCAAGAGACCCAGTACTTC. This codes for CASSQDLGGVHQETQYF.

The chain combines TRBV5-6 with TRBJ1-1; 7 positions match TRBD1. This CDR3 comprises 15 residues. Germline CDR1 SGHDT, CDR2 YYEEEE. Trimming cost V 4 bases and J 4 bases; bases outside gene matches: 10. The CDR3 loop reads CASSALLTGLTEAFF. The DNA for the CDR3 is TGTGCCAGCAGCGCACTACTGACAGGGCTCACTGAAGCTTTCTTT.